This T cell receptor beta chain comes out of a study of blood T cell repertoires in COVID-19. At the level of the study: PBMCs, B-cell-depleted T cells, or T cells provided the cDNA or gDNA that made up the material.

Source study methods: Estimated nucleated cell counts came from reference gene primer amplification. The assay was immunoSEQ multiplex PCR, and TCRdb's table has in-frame clones only and misses some. The DNA was the basis for D and trimming; V, J and clone size are from that table. The sample yields hundreds of thousands of clones, 65% to 90% seen once. Germline CDR1 SGHRS, CDR2 YFSETQ. Trimming took off 5 bases at V and 0 bases at J, with 17 bases between the two ends. The CDR3 is made up of 16 amino acids. Sequencing was done on a sample of peripheral blood. The receptor's source is a man in his fifties or sixties with COVID-19, enrolled during active disease. The chain uses TRBV5-1 and TRBJ1-1, with TRBD1 as a possible D gene (6 bases). The CDR3: CASSHGTRGLNTEAFF. The CDR3 DNA sequence: TGCGCCAGCAGTCATGGGACGAGGGGGTTGAACACTGAAGCTTTCTTT.